Presented here are 4 T cell receptor beta chains from one specimen sequenced in a study of blood T cell repertoires in COVID-19. Assay: immunoSEQ multiplex PCR; the TCRdb copy retains only in-frame clones and omits some. Among around 160,000 clones, around 79% were seen once, and the ten largest hold about 11%. Sequencing used PBMCs or T cells enriched from blood (not recorded which). The receptors stem from a man in his fifties or sixties who had recovered from COVID-19.

V gene TRBV6-5 combines with J gene TRBJ2-3; D uncertain. CDR1 and CDR2 (germline): MNHEY, SVGAGI. Between the trimmed V and J ends, which lost 6 bases and 3 bases, there was a span of 7 bases. The CDR3 contains 12 residues. The CDR3 region has the DNA TGTGCCAGCAGCTCCGGGACAGATACGCAGTATTTT. Protein sequence: CASSSGTDTQYF.

V usage is TRBV2 and J usage is TRBJ2-7; D may be TRBD1 (6 bases). The CDR3 is 13 residues long. V gave up 4 bases and J gave up 2 bases, with 9 bases separating them. CDR1 and CDR2 (germline): SNHLY, FYNNEI. The CDR3 protein is CASSVGHTYEQYF. The CDR3 coding sequence is TGTGCCAGCAGTGTGGGACACACCTACGAGCAGTACTTC.

The chain links TRBV3-1 (or the pseudogene TRBV3-2) to TRBJ2-1, with 7 bases lining up with TRBD2. The germline CDR1 and CDR2 sequences are LGHDT and YNNKEL (reference sequence). V was clipped by 3 bases and J by 10 bases; unmatched bases: 3. The CDR3 has 12 amino acids. The CDR3 loop is CASSHGGREQFF. The CDR3 DNA reads as TGTGCCAGCAGCCACGGGGGGAGGGAGCAGTTCTTC.

The chain couples TRBV27 to TRBJ2-2, with D perhaps matching TRBD2 (5 bases). The CDR3 runs to 16 residues. The V end was cut by 2 bases, the J end by 7 bases, with 17 bases between. In germline, CDR1 is MNHEY, CDR2 SMNVEV (reference sequence). Written as DNA, the CDR3 is TGTGCCAGCAGTTTAAGGCAACTAGGACGAGGCGGGGAGCTGTTTTTT. As protein: CASSLRQLGRGGELFF.